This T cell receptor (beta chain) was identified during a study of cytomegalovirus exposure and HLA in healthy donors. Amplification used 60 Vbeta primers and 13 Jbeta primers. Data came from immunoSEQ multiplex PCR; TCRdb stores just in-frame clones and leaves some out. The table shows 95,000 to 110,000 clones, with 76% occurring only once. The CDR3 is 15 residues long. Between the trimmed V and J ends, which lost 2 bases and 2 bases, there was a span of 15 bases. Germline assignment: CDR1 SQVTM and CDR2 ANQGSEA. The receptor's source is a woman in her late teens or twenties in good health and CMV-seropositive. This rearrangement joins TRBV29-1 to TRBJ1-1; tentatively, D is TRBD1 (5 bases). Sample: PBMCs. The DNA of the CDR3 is TGCAGCGTTGAATGGCAGGGAATTTACAACACTGAAGCTTTCTTT. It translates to CSVEWQGIYNTEAFF.